The rows below give T cell receptor beta chains drawn from one sample of a study of immune evolution from preneoplasia to lung adenocarcinoma. Method: immunoSEQ multiplex PCR; TCRdb's copy keeps in-frame clones and lacks some. The sample contains 14,000 to 15,000 clones, roughly 80% of which appear only once. Sequenced sample: FFPE minimally invasive lung adenocarcinoma tissue. The receptors were gathered from a person between 60 and 80 years old with lung adenocarcinoma. Both conserved end residues are part of each CDR3. The D gene is left open where the match is weak.

TRBD2	TRBV9	18	TRBJ2-7	CASSVGLAGVNFIDEQYF	TGTGCCAGCAGCGTGGGACTAGCGGGAGTTAATTTCATCGACGAGCAGTACTTC
.	TRBV6-4	13	TRBJ1-1	CASQQRMNTEAFF	TGTGCCAGCCAACAACGAATGAACACTGAAGCTTTCTTT
.	TRBV7-9	18	TRBJ2-3	CASSVRPALHRSTDTQYF	TGTGCCAGCAGCGTTCGCCCGGCCCTACACCGAAGCACAGATACGCAGTATTTT
.	TRBV28	16	TRBJ1-3	CASSSITEYSGNTIYF	TGTGCCAGCAGTTCGATTACTGAATACTCTGGAAACACCATATATTTT
.	TRBV28	13	TRBJ1-1	CASSFGGNTEAFF	TGTGCCAGCAGTTTCGGGGGGAACACTGAAGCTTTCTTT
.	TRBV6-1	14	TRBJ1-6	CASGRKGDVSPLHF	TGTGCCAGCGGGCGAAAGGGGGATGTTTCACCCCTCCACTTT
.	TRBV7-3	13	TRBJ1-1	CASSLIRNTEAFF	TGTGCCAGCAGCTTAATCCGGAACACTGAAGCTTTCTTT
.	TRBV18	14	TRBJ1-4	CASSPGATNEKLFF	TGTGCCAGCTCACCGGGCGCAACTAATGAAAAACTGTTTTTT
TRBD1	TRBV27	16	TRBJ1-1	CASSLLGGRGLTEAFF	TGTGCCAGCAGTTTATTAGGCGGCAGGGGGCTCACTGAAGCTTTCTTT
TRBD2	TRBV30	15	TRBJ2-3	CAWSWVAGGTDTQYF	TGTGCCTGGAGTTGGGTAGCGGGAGGCACAGATACGCAGTATTTT
.	TRBV5-1	16	TRBJ2-3	CASSSRRVSHTDTQYF	TGCGCCAGCAGCTCGCGCCGGGTTTCCCACACAGATACGCAGTATTTT
.	TRBV28	15	TRBJ1-5	CASSLSSIGNQPQHF	TGTGCCAGTAGTTTAAGTAGTATTGGGAATCAGCCCCAGCATTTT